A single sample is the source of the 3 T cell receptor beta chains below, sequenced in a study of human T cells and chemical hapten exposure. As to time point: patch test 1, 2 weeks after DPC sensitization. Treatment reported: therapeutic diphenylcyclopropenone sensitization with weekly scalp DPC. TCRdb passed the RACE reads through MiXCR, listing each CDR3 protein once. This sample yields 180,000 or so distinct CDR3 sequences, of which 13% to 15% are seen a single time; about 1.7% belongs to the top ten. This material consisted of whole blood, taken in connection with sensitization to the hapten diphenylcyclopropenone (DPC). Receptors were obtained from a woman in her twenties or thirties with alopecia areata. Some clones in this sample may be carry-over from other donors' samples.

The chain couples TRBV7-2 to TRBJ2-1, with 10 bases that match TRBD2. V trimming: 6 bases; J trimming: 6 bases; junction bases outside the gene matches: 8. Germline V gene lookup returns CDR1 SGHTA and CDR2 FQGNSA. The length of the CDR3 is 15 residues. The CDR3 spells CASRPPGTSANEQFF. The CDR3 coding sequence is TGTGCCAGCAGGCCCCCCGGGACTAGCGCCAATGAGCAGTTCTTC.

The sample holds many counts of this clonotype. V is TRBV2 and J is TRBJ2-5; 7 bases agree with TRBD1. Germline V gene lookup returns CDR1 SNHLY and CDR2 FYNNEI. The V segment lost 8 bases and the J segment 4 bases; nucleotides outside the gene matches: 7. The CDR3 is 13 amino acids. The CDR3 spells CASVWDSRETQYF. The CDR3 coding sequence is TGTGCCAGCGTTTGGGACAGTCGAGAGACCCAGTACTTC.

This clonotype was observed a handful of times. This chain joins TRBV29-1 and TRBJ1-1; D uncertain. V was clipped by 3 bases and J by 0 bases, with 8 bases between them. The CDR3 is made up of 13 amino acids. Germline CDR1 and CDR2: SQVTM and ANQGSEA. The CDR3 DNA reads as TGCAGCGTTGAGTACAAAATGAACACTGAAGCTTTCTTT. Translating it yields CSVEYKMNTEAFF.